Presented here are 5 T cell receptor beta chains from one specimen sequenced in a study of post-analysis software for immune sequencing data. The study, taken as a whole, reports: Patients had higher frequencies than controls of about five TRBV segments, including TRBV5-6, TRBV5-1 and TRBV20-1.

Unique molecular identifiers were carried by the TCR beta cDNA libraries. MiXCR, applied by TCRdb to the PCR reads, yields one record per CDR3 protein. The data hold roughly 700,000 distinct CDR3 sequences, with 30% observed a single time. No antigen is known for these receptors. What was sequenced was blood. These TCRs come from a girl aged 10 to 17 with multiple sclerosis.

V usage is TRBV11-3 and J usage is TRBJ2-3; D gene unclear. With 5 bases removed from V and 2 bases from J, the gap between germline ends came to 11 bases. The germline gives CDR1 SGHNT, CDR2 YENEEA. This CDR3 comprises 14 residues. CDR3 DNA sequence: TGTGCCAGCAGCCGAAGAGACCTCACAGATACGCAGTATTTT. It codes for CASSRRDLTDTQYF.

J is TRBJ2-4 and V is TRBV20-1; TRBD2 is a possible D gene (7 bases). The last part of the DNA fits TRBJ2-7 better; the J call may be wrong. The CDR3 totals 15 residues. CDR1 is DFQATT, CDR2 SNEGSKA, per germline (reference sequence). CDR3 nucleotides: TGCAGTGCTAGAGTTTTTCGGACTAGGGGGTACGAGCAGTACTTC. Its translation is CSARVFRTRGYEQYF.

The CDR3 reads CASSMGLSSYNEQFF. The CDR3 DNA is TGTGCCAGCAGCATGGGCCTCAGCTCCTACAATGAGCAGTTCTTC. The chain recombines TRBV7-2 with TRBJ2-1; no clear D. There are 15 residues in the CDR3. CDR1 SGHTA and CDR2 FQGNSA come from the germline V gene. V was shortened by 5 bases and J by 0 bases, with 11 bases between the two germline ends.

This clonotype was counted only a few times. CDR3 residues: CASSYRTSGDEQFF. The CDR3 region has the DNA TGTGCCAGCAGTTACAGGACTAGCGGCGATGAGCAGTTCTTC. The chain carries TRBV6-5 and TRBJ2-1; 10 nucleotides line up with TRBD2. CDR3 length: 14 residues. Germline CDR1 reads MNHEY; CDR2 reads SVGAGI. The V gene end was trimmed by 2 bases and the J gene end by 8 bases; junction bases not matched to a gene: 3.

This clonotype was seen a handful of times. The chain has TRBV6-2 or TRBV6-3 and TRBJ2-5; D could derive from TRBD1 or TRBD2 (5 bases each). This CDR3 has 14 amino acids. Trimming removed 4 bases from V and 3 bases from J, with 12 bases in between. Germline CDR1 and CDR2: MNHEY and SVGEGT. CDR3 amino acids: CASSFTGTKETQYF. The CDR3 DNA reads TGTGCCAGCAGTTTCACCGGGACCAAAGAGACCCAGTACTTC.